Sequencing of this TCR beta chain was carried out in a study of blood T cell repertoires in COVID-19. As for the study in general: The United States, Italy and Spain provided the acute and convalescent COVID-19 samples. In each case, the material was cDNA or gDNA derived from T cells, B-cell-depleted T cells, or PBMCs.

Per the original methods: Estimated nucleated cell counts came from reference gene primer amplification. TCRdb keeps only in-frame clones here, not all; method: immunoSEQ multiplex PCR. Clonal size and the V and J genes are those of that table, whereas D and trimming came from the DNA. The data hold 250,000 or so clones, with roughly 89% observed a single time. This CDR3 has 15 residues. Germline V CDR1 and CDR2: LNHDA, SQIVND (reference sequence). The V and J ends lost 2 bases and 3 bases, in that order; junction bases with no gene match: 6. This clone has a handful of counts. Sequencing was performed on peripheral blood. This clonotype was obtained from a woman aged 40 to 49 who had recovered from COVID-19. The V call is TRBV19, the J call TRBJ2-5; TRBD1 aligns across 7 bases. The CDR3 loop is CASSITRTGKETQYF. The DNA of the CDR3 is TGTGCCAGTAGTATAACGAGGACAGGTAAAGAGACCCAGTACTTC.